One T cell receptor (beta chain) is described in this entry. The antigen is not known. Sorts that each held 280,000 or so cells were run in triplicate for every CD8+ T cell subset. Germline CDR1 reads SQVTM; CDR2 reads ANQGSEA. This CDR3 is 14 amino acids long. This sample is drawn from a study of CXCR3-negative and CXCR3-positive naive CD8 T cells. Study-level results: Comparison of naive CXCR3-negative and CXCR3-positive cells revealed similar TRBV-TRBJ usage, while memory cells differed.

5' RACE with UMI labels generated the TRB cDNA libraries. TCRdb re-called the 5' RACE reads; every CDR3 protein appears as one record, without DNA. The sample features some 66,000 distinct CDR3 sequences, with over 1.3% in its top ten. The chain is built from TRBV29-1 and TRBJ2-7; lacking DNA, the TRBD2 call made by TCRdb goes unchecked. Specimen: naive CXCR3- CD8+ T cells from blood. Described subset: CD45RO-CCR7+CD27+CD95- naive CD8+ T cells lacking CXCR3 (TNR3-). The clonotype originates from a human donor in good health. Some clones in this sample may be carry-over from other donors' samples. CDR3 loop: CSVAGGLSNYEQYF.